This TCR beta chain was profiled in a study of T cells in Graves' hyperthyroidism and ophthalmopathy (dated by TCRdb to between 2017 and 2020). Background for the entire study: Peripheral blood was collected at initial diagnosis, before any treatment. A discovery cohort of 95 to 100 patients, about 40 with Graves' ophthalmopathy and about 58 with stable Graves' hyperthyroidism, was used to find distinguishing TCR V-J signatures. Prospective prediction of ophthalmopathy was tested in an independent validation cohort consisting of fewer than 20 hyperthyroidism patients and some 17 patients who later progressed to ophthalmopathy. For training and testing, the approximately 92 patients in the discovery cohort were randomly divided in a 7:3 ratio. The study also compared thyroid tissue and blood T-cell repertoires from more than 5 Graves' hyperthyroidism patients. After sampling, hyperthyroidism patients received methimazole starting at 30 mg daily, and ophthalmopathy patients received high-dose intravenous methylprednisolone. TCR Vbeta CDR3 sequencing of approximately 140 peripheral blood samples (about 45 ophthalmopathy, 75 hyperthyroidism and approximately 17 progressor patients) is reported in the paper.

The TCR beta CDR3 regions were amplified from RNA transcripts. A first-round RT-PCR of the TCR CDR3 used the HTBI primer set with the Qiagen OneStep RT-PCR kit. Libraries were constructed in a second round of multiplex PCR, after which size selection and purification were carried out. Libraries were sequenced paired-end with 100 bp reads on an Illumina HiSeq2000. Per the authors' processing: SOAPnuke was used to process the raw data, with reads discarded if the reads contained adapters or uncalled bases, had a mean Phred below 15, or lacked an exact constant-primer or identifier match. COPE v1.2.5 was used to merge high-quality paired reads, and clonotypes were defined as unique nucleotide sequences. MiTCR v1.1 was used to align the clonotypes against IMGT TRBV, TRBD and TRBJ reference segments. The analysis was restricted to V-J combinations with a frequency above 0.0001, which together covered 99% to 99.2% of the repertoires. A TCS score was defined as the ratio between F50 (clonal expansion) and ExV (chaos), using BLOSUM62-based TCRdist between CDR3 peptides within each V-J. Welch's t-statistics and random forest reduced 450 to 600 V-J features to 13, which were used in a naive Bayes classifier (R e1071). TCRdb's own reprocessing of the public reads used fastp at Q25 and MiXCR and kept productive beta chains. One record per CDR3 amino acid sequence lists the most common genes and DNA. These V and J calls originate from TCRdb's pipeline instead of the authors' own analysis. Here the sample has hundreds of thousands of distinct CDR3 sequences; more than 11% occur a single time. The ten largest clones add up to almost 6% of the sample.

On the study overall, not on this receptor specifically: A 13 V-J signature model separated ophthalmopathy from stable hyperthyroidism, with about 88% sensitivity and just under 84% specificity in cross-validation and 80%/75% in testing. No statistical method was used to fix the sample size in advance, and group allocation was not hidden from the investigators. In validation, progression to ophthalmopathy was predicted by the model with roughly 71% sensitivity and 72% to 85% specificity, a median of approximately 7.1 months before onset. Most expanded thyroid clonotypes (frequency above 0.001) were also detected in blood, suggesting blood repertoires may reflect thyroid immune responses.

This clonotype showed up many times. Its antigen remains undetermined. Qualities for individual bases were not recorded, and no much larger clone is one base off. CDR1 and CDR2 are drawn from the germline V gene: SGHTA, FQGNSA. The CDR3 holds 14 amino acids from the cysteine to the phenylalanine. Only the CDR3 part of the read is kept: 42 bases, read in frame from the first base. The trim is 1 base for V and 5 bases for J, with a gap of 11 bases between the germline ends. Hyperthyroidism patients were newly diagnosed, had a disease duration of under 2 months, and were aged 18 to 65 years. Patients with uncontrolled infections, other autoimmune diseases, pregnancy or lactation were excluded. Clinical symptoms, serum thyroxine and TRAb, thyroid ultrasound, and orbital computed tomography formed the basis for the diagnoses. Blood from progressor patients was drawn when they were first diagnosed with hyperthyroidism, before any ophthalmopathy symptoms appeared. Ficoll-Paque density gradient centrifugation was used to isolate PBMCs from 9.5 to 10 ml of fresh peripheral blood. Patients classed as progressors first received a Graves' hyperthyroidism diagnosis and then went on to develop ophthalmopathy during follow-up. Total RNA was extracted using Trizol reagent, and RNA quality was assessed on an Agilent 2100 Bioanalyzer.

The material sequenced was blood. This TCR derives from a young woman with Graves' hyperthyroidism that later progressed to Graves' ophthalmopathy. The chain is encoded by TRBV7-2 joined to TRBJ2-5; the D gene is perhaps TRBD2, on 6 matching bases. The CDR3 corresponds to CASSLELAGETQYF. In nucleotides, the sequence is TGTGCCAGCAGCTTAGAACTAGCTGGGGAGACCCAGTACTTC.